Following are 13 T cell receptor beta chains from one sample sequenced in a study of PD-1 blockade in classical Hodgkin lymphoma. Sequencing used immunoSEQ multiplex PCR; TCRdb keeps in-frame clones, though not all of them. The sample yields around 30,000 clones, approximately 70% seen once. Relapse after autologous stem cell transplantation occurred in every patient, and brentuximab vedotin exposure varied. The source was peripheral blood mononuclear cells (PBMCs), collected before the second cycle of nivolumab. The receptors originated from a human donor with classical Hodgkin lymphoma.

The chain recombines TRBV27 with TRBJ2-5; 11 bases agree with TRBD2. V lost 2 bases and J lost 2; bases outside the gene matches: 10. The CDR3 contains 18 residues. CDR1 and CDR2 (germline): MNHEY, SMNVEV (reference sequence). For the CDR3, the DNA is TGTGCCAGCAGTTTACAACCCCCCGGGACTAGCGGACAAGAGACCCAGTACTTC. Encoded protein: CASSLQPPGTSGQETQYF.

The CDR3 reads CASSRGTSGGAGGNEQFF. CDR3 bases: TGTGCCAGCAGCCGCGGGACTAGCGGGGGGGCAGGGGGCAATGAGCAGTTCTTC. The chain carries TRBV27 and TRBJ2-1; 16 bases are a match to TRBD2. The CDR3 runs 18 residues. Germline V gene sequence: CDR1 MNHEY, CDR2 SMNVEV (reference sequence). V gave up 6 bases and J gave up 6 bases; unmatched junction bases: 11.

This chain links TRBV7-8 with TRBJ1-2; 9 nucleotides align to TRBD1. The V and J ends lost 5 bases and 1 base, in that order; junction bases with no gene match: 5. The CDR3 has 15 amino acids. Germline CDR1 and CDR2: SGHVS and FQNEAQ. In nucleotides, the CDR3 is TGTGCCAGCAGCCAACGGGACAGGGTTAACTATGGCTACACCTTC. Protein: CASSQRDRVNYGYTF.

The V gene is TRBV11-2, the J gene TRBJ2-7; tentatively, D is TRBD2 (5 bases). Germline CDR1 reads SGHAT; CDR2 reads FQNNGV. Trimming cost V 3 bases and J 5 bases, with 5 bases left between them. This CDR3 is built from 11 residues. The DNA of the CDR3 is TGTGCCAGCAGCTTCGGGAACGAGCAGTACGTC. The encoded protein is CASSFGNEQYV.

The CDR3 reads CASSQGQGADGYTF. In nucleotides, the CDR3 is TGCGCCAGCAGCCAGGGACAGGGGGCGGATGGCTACACCTTC. V gene TRBV4-3 combines with J gene TRBJ1-2; 12 bases agree with TRBD1. CDR1 LGHNA and CDR2 YSLEER come from the germline V gene. The CDR3 is 14 amino acids. After removal of 3 bases from V and 6 bases from J, the junction contained 2 bases not matched to a gene.

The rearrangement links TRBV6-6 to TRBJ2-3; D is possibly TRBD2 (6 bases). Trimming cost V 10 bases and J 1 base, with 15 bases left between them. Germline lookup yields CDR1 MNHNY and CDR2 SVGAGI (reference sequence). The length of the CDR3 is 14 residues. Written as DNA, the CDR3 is TGTGCCATTTCCAGAAGGGAGGGCACAGATACGCAGTATTTT. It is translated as CAISRREGTDTQYF.

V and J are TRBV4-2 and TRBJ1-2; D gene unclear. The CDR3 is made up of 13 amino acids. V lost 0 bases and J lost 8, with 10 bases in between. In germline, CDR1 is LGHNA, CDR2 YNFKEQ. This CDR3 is CASSQDSRRGYTF. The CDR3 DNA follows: TGTGCCAGCAGCCAAGATAGTCGGCGGGGCTACACCTTC.

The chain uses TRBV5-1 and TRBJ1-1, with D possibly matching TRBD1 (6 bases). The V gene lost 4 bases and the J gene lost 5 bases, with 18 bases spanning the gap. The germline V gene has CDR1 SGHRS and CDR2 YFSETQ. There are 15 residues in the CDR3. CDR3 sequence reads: CASSPEAGGRTEAFF. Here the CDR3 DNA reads TGCGCCAGCAGCCCCGAGGCCGGGGGCCGGACTGAAGCTTTCTTT.

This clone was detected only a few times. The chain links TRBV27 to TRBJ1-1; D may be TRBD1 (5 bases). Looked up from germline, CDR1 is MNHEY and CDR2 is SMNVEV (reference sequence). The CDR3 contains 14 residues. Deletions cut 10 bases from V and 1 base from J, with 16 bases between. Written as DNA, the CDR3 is TGTGCCACCAGGGCCGGACGCTCGAACACTGAAGCTTTCTTT. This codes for CATRAGRSNTEAFF.

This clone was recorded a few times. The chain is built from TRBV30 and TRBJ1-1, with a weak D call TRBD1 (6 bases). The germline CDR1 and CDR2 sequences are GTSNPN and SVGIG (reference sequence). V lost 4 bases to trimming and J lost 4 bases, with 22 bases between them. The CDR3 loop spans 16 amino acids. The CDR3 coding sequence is TGTGCCTGGATAACCGCAAAGGGGGTTTTGGGCACTGAAGCTTTCTTT. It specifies CAWITAKGVLGTEAFF.

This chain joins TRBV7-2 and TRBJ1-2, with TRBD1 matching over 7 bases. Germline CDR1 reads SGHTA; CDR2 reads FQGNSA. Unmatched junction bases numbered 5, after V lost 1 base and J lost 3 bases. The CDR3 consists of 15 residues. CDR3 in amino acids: CASSLGTGIDYGYTF. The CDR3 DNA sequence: TGTGCCAGCAGCTTAGGGACAGGAATCGACTATGGCTACACCTTC.

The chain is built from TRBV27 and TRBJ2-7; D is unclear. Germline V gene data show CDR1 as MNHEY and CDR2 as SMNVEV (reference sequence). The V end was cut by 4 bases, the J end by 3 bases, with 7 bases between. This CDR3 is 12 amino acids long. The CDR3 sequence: CASSSRFYEQYF. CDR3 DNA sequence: TGTGCCAGCAGTTCCCGGTTCTACGAGCAGTACTTC.

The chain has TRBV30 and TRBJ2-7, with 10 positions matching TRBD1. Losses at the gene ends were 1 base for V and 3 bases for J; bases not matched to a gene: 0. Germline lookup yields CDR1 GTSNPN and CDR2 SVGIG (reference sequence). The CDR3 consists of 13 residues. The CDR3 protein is CAWSGDRGYEQYF. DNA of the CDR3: TGTGCCTGGAGTGGGGACAGGGGCTACGAGCAGTACTTC.